The sequence of this T cell receptor (beta chain) was determined in a study of control samples from healthy donors and cancer patients. Germline assignment: CDR1 SGHTA and CDR2 FQGNSA. The CDR3 has 16 residues. The trim removed 1 base at V and 4 bases at J, leaving 4 bases unmatched. Clones were sequenced by immunoSEQ multiplex PCR, and TCRdb holds only the in-frame ones, with some missing. The sample holds around 86,000 clones, 85% to 90% seen once. The chain has TRBV7-2 and TRBJ2-3; 11 nucleotides line up with TRBD1. The clonotype originates from a woman in her sixties or seventies with head and neck cancer. Input material: PBMCs. CDR3 bases: TGTGCCAGCAGCTTAGTAGGACAGGGGGCTTCAGATACGCAGTATTTT. Its protein is CASSLVGQGASDTQYF.